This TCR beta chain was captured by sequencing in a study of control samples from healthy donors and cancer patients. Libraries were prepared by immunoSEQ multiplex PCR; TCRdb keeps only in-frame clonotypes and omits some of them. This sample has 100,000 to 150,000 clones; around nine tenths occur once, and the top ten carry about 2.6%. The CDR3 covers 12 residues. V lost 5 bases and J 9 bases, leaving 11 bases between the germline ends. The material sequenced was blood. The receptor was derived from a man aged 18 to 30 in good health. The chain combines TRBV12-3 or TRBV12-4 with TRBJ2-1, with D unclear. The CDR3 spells CASSIEASEQFF. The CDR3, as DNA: TGTGCCAGCAGTATAGAGGCGAGTGAGCAGTTCTTC.